Listed below are T cell receptor beta chains from one sample, sequenced in a study of blood T cell repertoires in COVID-19. The assay was immunoSEQ multiplex PCR, and TCRdb's table has in-frame clones only and misses some. The sample records about 70,000 clones, 65% to 90% being singletons. Material: peripheral blood. The receptors stem from a man aged 25-40 years with COVID-19, enrolled during active disease. Each CDR3 is given with its conserved first and last residue. A D gene is named only where the DNA matches it firmly. Size is stated for part of the rows, as once, few or many counts, or as a class when the clone is expanded.

v_call	clone_size	d_call	j_call	cdr3_aa	cdr3_nt
TRBV4-3	NA	TRBD1	TRBJ1-4	CASSQDLGTGPEKLFF	TGCGCCAGCAGCCAAGACTTAGGGACAGGACCAGAAAAACTGTTTTTT
TRBV7-6	NA	TRBD2	TRBJ2-2	CASSLTASGVSNTGELFF	TGTGCCAGCAGCTTAACTGCTAGCGGAGTCTCGAACACCGGGGAGCTGTTTTTT
TRBV30	NA	TRBD2	TRBJ2-7	CAWRGKLAGLYEQYF	TGTGCCTGGAGGGGCAAGCTAGCGGGCCTCTACGAGCAGTACTTC
TRBV11-2	NA	TRBD1	TRBJ1-6	CASSTEPGQIYNSPLHF	TGTGCCAGCAGCACCGAGCCGGGACAGATTTATAATTCACCCCTCCACTTT
TRBV19	few	NA	TRBJ1-1	CASIQRGVDRAFF	TGTGCCAGTATCCAACGGGGAGTAGATCGAGCTTTCTTT
TRBV29-1	NA	TRBD2	TRBJ2-2	CSVEDNPGLFGVTGELFF	TGCAGCGTTGAAGATAACCCGGGACTATTCGGGGTCACCGGGGAGCTGTTTTTT
TRBV5-8	NA	TRBD1	TRBJ1-2	CASWDRIYGYTF	TGTGCCAGCTGGGACAGGATCTATGGCTACACCTTC
TRBV9	NA	TRBD1	TRBJ1-5	CASSFGQGDQPQHF	TGTGCCAGCAGCTTCGGGCAGGGGGATCAGCCCCAGCATTTT
TRBV29-1	NA	NA	TRBJ1-5	CSVGAQGNQPQHF	TGCAGCGTTGGGGCGCAGGGGAATCAGCCCCAGCATTTT
TRBV11-3	NA	TRBD1	TRBJ2-5	CASSLGDSWEETQYF	TGTGCCAGCAGCTTAGGGGACAGCTGGGAGGAGACCCAGTACTTC
TRBV19	NA	TRBD1	TRBJ1-6	CASSSTGTNSPLHF	TGTGCCAGTAGTTCGACAGGGACGAATTCACCCCTCCACTTT
TRBV30	NA	NA	TRBJ1-2	CAWRDTANYGYTF	TGTGCCTGGAGGGACACCGCTAACTATGGCTACACCTTC
TRBV11-2	few	NA	TRBJ1-3	CASREASGNTIYF	TGTGCCAGCAGGGAGGCCTCTGGAAACACCATATATTTT
TRBV4-2	NA	TRBD2	TRBJ2-3	CASSPEVLAGVPDTQYF	TGTGCCAGCAGCCCAGAGGTCCTAGCGGGAGTCCCAGATACGCAGTATTTT
TRBV27	NA	TRBD2	TRBJ2-7	CASSSPGAGAYEQYF	TGTGCCAGCAGTTCACCCGGAGCGGGAGCCTACGAGCAGTACTTC
TRBV29-1	once	NA	TRBJ2-7	CSVEDSVSYEQYF	TGCAGCGTTGAAGATTCCGTTTCCTACGAGCAGTACTTC
TRBV11-3	NA	NA	TRBJ2-2	CASSLSITGELFF	TGTGCCAGCAGCCTTAGCATCACCGGGGAGCTGTTTTTT
TRBV2	NA	NA	TRBJ2-6	CASSAGTGANVLTF	TGTGCCAGCAGTGCGGGGACTGGGGCCAACGTCCTGACTTTC
TRBV5-5	NA	NA	TRBJ1-2	CASSLVGQGYGYTF	TGTGCCAGCAGCTTGGTGGGGCAGGGGTATGGCTACACCTTC
TRBV27	NA	NA	TRBJ1-4	CASSPRGSGEKLFF	TGTGCCAGCTCCCCCCGGGGTTCTGGTGAAAAACTGTTTTTT
TRBV6-5	NA	NA	TRBJ1-5	CASRRGQSNQPQHF	TGTGCCAGCAGACGCGGACAGTCCAATCAGCCCCAGCATTTT
TRBV19	NA	NA	TRBJ2-6	CASSITASFSGANVLTF	TGTGCCAGTAGTATCACAGCAAGCTTTTCTGGGGCCAACGTCCTGACTTTC
TRBV6-1	NA	TRBD2	TRBJ2-4	CASSEGLGISGANIQYF	TGTGCCAGCAGTGAAGGACTCGGTATTAGCGGGGCAAACATTCAGTACTTC
TRBV4-2	NA	TRBD2	TRBJ2-1	CASSQEVNGRARHEQFF	TGTGCCAGCAGCCAAGAGGTTAATGGGAGGGCCCGCCATGAGCAGTTCTTC
TRBV9	NA	TRBD2	TRBJ2-5	CASSVGSAGGRETQYF	TGTGCCAGCAGCGTAGGAAGCGCGGGAGGGCGAGAGACCCAGTACTTC
TRBV11-2	once	NA	TRBJ1-4	CASSLELGTNEKLFF	TGTGCCAGCAGCTTAGAGCTCGGGACTAATGAAAAACTGTTTTTT
TRBV5-4	NA	TRBD2	TRBJ2-7	CASSSLAGGYEQYF	TGTGCCAGCAGCTCCTTAGCGGGGGGCTACGAGCAGTACTTC
TRBV7-2	NA	NA	TRBJ2-3	CASYHGGTDTQYF	TGTGCCAGCTATCACGGGGGCACAGATACGCAGTATTTT
TRBV21-1	NA	NA	TRBJ2-7	CASSNPISSGNGEQYF	TGTGCCAGCAGCAACCCTATATCTAGCGGGAATGGCGAGCAGTACTTC
TRBV19	NA	TRBD2	TRBJ2-3	CATKSSGGTDTQYF	TGTGCCACTAAATCTAGCGGGGGCACAGATACGCAGTATTTT
TRBV18	few	TRBD1	TRBJ1-2	CASSPSARGLYGYTF	TGTGCCAGCTCACCATCCGCCAGGGGGCTGTATGGCTACACCTTC
TRBV14	NA	NA	TRBJ1-3	CASSQEVPGNSGNTIYF	TGTGCCAGCAGCCAAGAGGTCCCAGGGAACTCTGGAAACACCATATATTTT
TRBV28	NA	NA	TRBJ1-3	CASTRGGGGNTIYF	TGTGCCAGCACCCGGGGGGGCGGAGGAAACACCATATATTTT
TRBV9	NA	TRBD1	TRBJ1-2	CASSAGDSFYGYTF	TGTGCCAGCAGCGCTGGGGACAGCTTCTATGGCTACACCTTC
TRBV11-2	NA	TRBD2	TRBJ2-7	CASSTPSGSREQYF	TGTGCCAGCAGCACCCCTAGCGGGAGCCGCGAGCAGTACTTC
TRBV19	NA	TRBD1	TRBJ2-1	CASSVTGGGYNEQFF	TGTGCCAGTAGTGTAACAGGGGGCGGTTACAATGAGCAGTTCTTC
TRBV6-4	NA	NA	TRBJ2-3	CASSDSGGEDTQYF	TGTGCCAGCAGTGACTCAGGGGGAGAGGATACGCAGTATTTT
TRBV7-3	few	TRBD2	TRBJ2-3	CASSLAGGRGDTQYF	TGTGCCAGCAGCTTAGCGGGAGGCCGGGGAGATACGCAGTATTTT
TRBV5-4	NA	TRBD2	TRBJ2-1	CASSQGGSGGYNEQFF	TGTGCCAGCAGCCAGGGAGGGAGCGGAGGGTACAATGAGCAGTTCTTC
TRBV19	NA	NA	TRBJ1-2	CASSIPPQGDNYGYTF	TGTGCCAGTAGTATACCTCCACAGGGTGATAACTATGGCTACACCTTC
TRBV5-1	NA	TRBD2	TRBJ2-7	CASSLKPAGETYEQYF	TGCGCCAGCAGCTTGAAGCCAGCGGGGGAAACCTACGAGCAGTACTTC
TRBV10-3	NA	TRBD1	TRBJ1-3	CAISTPSSGGPGNTIYF	TGTGCCATCAGTACTCCCAGTTCAGGGGGGCCTGGAAACACCATATATTTT